The 26 T cell receptor beta chains presented below share a single source sample, sequenced in a study of blood T cell repertoires in COVID-19. The repertoire was sequenced with immunoSEQ multiplex PCR; TCRdb's copy has only in-frame clones and lacks some. This table holds just over 650,000 clones, 85% to 90% found once. The sequencing input was peripheral blood. The receptor set was obtained from a woman younger than 35 with acute or convalescent COVID-19.

The chain employs TRBV5-3 and TRBJ1-5; D remains unclear. TRBV5-3 carries the ORF label, with uncertain function. The CDR3 is made up of 18 amino acids. The V gene lost 4 bases and the J gene lost 4 bases, with 24 bases spanning the gap. This CDR3 is CARSHRQVYEGYNQPQHF. The CDR3 region has the DNA TGTGCCAGAAGCCATAGACAAGTTTATGAGGGCTATAATCAGCCCCAGCATTTT.

The chain couples TRBV6-5 to TRBJ1-3; TRBD1 matches at 7 bases. Germline lookup yields CDR1 MNHEY and CDR2 SVGAGI. V shed 0 bases, J shed 3 bases, and the junction held 2 bases outside the gene matches. The CDR3 extends over 15 amino acids. CDR3 coding DNA: TGTGCCAGCAGTTACTCGTACAGGGGTGGAAACACCATATATTTT. It specifies CASSYSYRGGNTIYF.

The table lists this clone with a few counts. V is TRBV6-2 or TRBV6-3 and J is TRBJ1-1; 7 positions match TRBD1. Per the germline V gene, CDR1 is MNHEY and CDR2 is SVGEGT. The CDR3 spans 13 residues. The V segment lost 4 bases and the J segment 4 bases; nucleotides outside the gene matches: 3. CDR3 sequence (DNA): TGTGCCAGCAGTTCCGGACAGGCCACTGAAGCTTTCTTT. Translation gives CASSSGQATEAFF.

The rearrangement joins TRBV12-5 to TRBJ1-1; possible D gene TRBD1, 5 bases. In germline, CDR1 is LGHNT, CDR2 FRNRAP. This CDR3 contains 18 residues. The V gene lost 0 bases and the J gene lost 2 bases, with 19 bases spanning the gap. CDR3 sequence (DNA): TGTGCTAGTGGTTTGGTACAAGTGGCCGGAGGGGCTAACACTGAAGCTTTCTTT. Its protein is CASGLVQVAGGANTEAFF.

The chain links TRBV4-1 to TRBJ1-1, with TRBD1 as a possible D gene (6 bases). Trimming pared 11 bases from V and 8 bases from J, leaving 15 bases between. Germline CDR1 is MGHRA and CDR2 is YSYEKL. The CDR3 has 11 residues. This CDR3 reads CAASGGPEAFF. CDR3 DNA sequence: TGCGCCGCTTCGGGGGGCCCCGAAGCTTTCTTT.

The chain combines TRBV12-3 or TRBV12-4 with TRBJ1-2; D is undetermined. There are 12 residues in the CDR3. Trimming pared 6 bases from V and 4 bases from J, leaving 9 bases between. CDR3 residues: CASSAGIYGYTF. CDR3 nucleotides: TGTGCCAGCAGCGCCGGGATCTATGGCTACACCTTC.

The V gene is TRBV7-9, the J gene TRBJ1-2; 7 bases match TRBD1. V gave up 4 bases and J gave up 7 bases; unmatched junction bases: 9. Germline loops: CDR1 SEHNR, CDR2 FQNEAQ (reference sequence). The CDR3 has 14 residues. The CDR3 reads CASSSPGQAGGYTF. CDR3 in DNA: TGTGCCAGCAGCTCACCAGGACAGGCGGGTGGCTACACCTTC.

This clone has a single count. The chain carries TRBV6-4 and TRBJ2-3; TRBD2 aligns across 9 bases. The CDR3 runs 16 residues. Trimming at V came to 2 bases and at J to 3 bases, leaving 6 bases not matched to a gene. CDR1 MRHNA and CDR2 SNTAGT come from the germline V gene. The CDR3 sequence: CASSDGSSGETDTQYF. CDR3 DNA sequence: TGTGCCAGCAGTGACGGCTCTAGCGGGGAAACAGATACGCAGTATTTT.

J is TRBJ2-3 and V is TRBV20-1; 9 bases fit TRBD2. The germline CDR1 and CDR2 sequences are DFQATT and SNEGSKA (reference sequence). This CDR3 comprises 15 residues. With V trimmed by 3 bases and J by 2 bases, 6 bases remained unmatched. Written as DNA, the CDR3 is TGCAGTGCTAGTGGGCGGGGGGGAATCACAGATACGCAGTATTTT. It is translated as CSASGRGGITDTQYF.

This sequence joins TRBV18 and TRBJ2-7; a possible D gene is TRBD2 (6 bases). Germline V gene sequence: CDR1 KGHSH, CDR2 LQKENI. There are 12 residues in the CDR3. Between the trimmed V and J ends, which lost 6 bases and 5 bases, there was a span of 11 bases. Here the CDR3 DNA reads TGTGCCAGCTCCGCGGGGTCCAACGAGCAGTACTTC. Translating it yields CASSAGSNEQYF.

The V call is TRBV13, the J call TRBJ1-6, with D perhaps TRBD1 (5 bases). Trimming stripped 1 base from V and 8 bases from J, with 12 bases between. CDR1 is PRHDT and CDR2 is FYEKMQ in the germline V gene (reference sequence). There are 15 residues in the CDR3. CDR3 DNA: TGTGCCAGCAGCTTAGTGCAGGGTGGGTATTCACCCCTCCACTTT. It yields the protein CASSLVQGGYSPLHF.

This chain joins TRBV19 and TRBJ2-5; D may be TRBD1 (5 bases). Germline CDR1 reads LNHDA; CDR2 reads SQIVND (reference sequence). This CDR3 comprises 12 residues. CDR3 in amino acids: CATGRPQETQYF. The CDR3, as DNA: TGTGCTACAGGCCGTCCCCAAGAGACCCAGTACTTC.

The chain is built from TRBV6-1 and TRBJ1-6; D is uncertain. V shed 1 base and J shed 7 bases, with 14 bases lying between them. CDR3 length: 16 residues. Germline V CDR1 and CDR2: MNHNS, SASEGT. The CDR3 DNA is TGTGCCAGCAGTGAAGAGAGGGTGGCACTAAATTCACCCCTCCACTTT. Translation gives CASSEERVALNSPLHF.

The chain couples TRBV10-2 to TRBJ2-3; D might be TRBD2 (6 bases). Germline V gene sequence: CDR1 WSHSY, CDR2 SAAADI. Trimming removed 8 bases from V and 3 bases from J, with 18 bases in between. CDR3 length: 15 residues. This CDR3 reads CASGFDQAGTDTQYF. The CDR3 DNA reads TGCGCCAGCGGGTTCGATCAGGCGGGGACAGATACGCAGTATTTT.

The rearrangement links TRBV29-1 to TRBJ2-2; 9 nucleotides agree with TRBD1. The length of the CDR3 is 14 residues. Unmatched junction bases numbered 5, after V lost 7 bases and J lost 2 bases. Germline-derived CDR1 and CDR2 are SQVTM and ANQGSEA. The CDR3 DNA sequence: TGCAGCGCCGGGGACAGGGCAAACACCGGGGAGCTGTTTTTT. It translates to CSAGDRANTGELFF.

The chain uses TRBV5-4 and TRBJ2-7; the match to TRBD1 covers 8 bases. The length of the CDR3 is 13 residues. V dropped 4 bases and J dropped 5; count of bases not matched to a gene: 5. The germline V gene encodes CDR1 SGHNT and CDR2 YYREEE (reference sequence). CDR3: CASSRTGSHEQYF. The CDR3 region has the DNA TGTGCCAGCAGCAGGACAGGGAGCCACGAGCAGTACTTC. Looking up the rest from reference TRBV5-4 and TRBJ2-7 gives the full variable domain: ETGVTQSPTHLIKTRGQQVTLRCSSQSGHNTVSWYQQALGQGPQFIFQYYREEENGRGNFPPRFSGLQFPNYSSELNVNALELDDSALYLCASSRTGSHEQYFGPGTRLTVT.

Points on this clone: Other DNA sequences in the sample encode the same CDR3. The rearrangement joins TRBV2 to TRBJ1-1; D remains ambiguous. Trimming shortened V by 1 base and J by 5 bases, and 5 bases separated the two germline ends. The length of the CDR3 is 12 residues. In germline, CDR1 is SNHLY, CDR2 FYNNEI. This CDR3 is CASSEGRTEAFF. As DNA, the CDR3 is TGTGCCAGCAGTGAAGGGAGAACTGAAGCTTTCTTT. Variable domain in full (rest from reference TRBV2 and TRBJ1-1): EPEVTQTPSHQVTQMGQEVILRCVPISNHLYFYWYRQILGQKVEFLVSFYNNEISEKSEIFDDQFSVERPDGSNFTLKIRSTKLEDSAMYFCASSEGRTEAFFGQGTRLTVV.

The V and J genes are TRBV28 and TRBJ1-2, with a tentative D call TRBD1 (6 bases). Trimming cost V 3 bases and J 4 bases, with 18 bases left between them. The CDR3 is 16 amino acids. Germline V gene sequence: CDR1 MDHEN, CDR2 SYDVKM. The CDR3 reads CASSFPPPIGGYGYTF. CDR3 DNA: TGTGCCAGCAGTTTCCCACCCCCCATAGGGGGCTATGGCTACACCTTC.

This clone was picked up many times. The genes are TRBV6-4 and TRBJ2-3, with D unresolved. The CDR3 totals 13 residues. Germline V gene data show CDR1 as MRHNA and CDR2 as SNTAGT. V was clipped by 2 bases and J by 2 bases, with 5 bases between them. CDR3 residues: CASSDGDTDTQYF. In nucleotides, the CDR3 is TGTGCCAGCAGTGACGGAGACACAGATACGCAGTATTTT.

The chain is built from TRBV9 and TRBJ1-1; D is ambiguous. There are 15 residues in the CDR3. Trimming removed 0 bases from V and 4 bases from J, with 13 bases in between. Germline loops: CDR1 SGDLS, CDR2 YYNGEE. The CDR3 reads CASSVAEGRSTEAFF. CDR3 in DNA: TGTGCCAGCAGCGTAGCGGAGGGTAGGAGCACTGAAGCTTTCTTT.

The J gene is TRBJ2-2, the V gene TRBV19, with 9 bases identical to TRBD2. The CDR3 covers 14 residues. Trimming at V came to 6 bases and at J to 5 bases, leaving 4 bases not matched to a gene. Germline V lookup: CDR1 LNHDA, CDR2 SQIVND (reference sequence). CDR3 residues: CASRGLALTGELFF. The CDR3 region has the DNA TGTGCCAGTAGGGGACTAGCATTGACCGGGGAGCTGTTTTTT.

The genes are TRBV6-2 or TRBV6-3 and TRBJ1-4; 8 positions agree with TRBD1. The V and J ends lost 0 bases and 6 bases, in that order; junction bases with no gene match: 12. The CDR3 has 18 amino acids. Germline V gene data show CDR1 as MNHEY and CDR2 as SVGEGT. In nucleotides, the CDR3 is TGTGCCAGCAGTTACTCCCCCTTGCGGACAGGGAGGGATGAAAAACTGTTTTTT. It translates to CASSYSPLRTGRDEKLFF.

The gene calls are TRBV19 and TRBJ1-2, with TRBD1 matching 10 bases. V lost 5 bases, J lost 5 bases, and 8 bases stayed unmatched. The CDR3 loop spans 15 amino acids. From germline, CDR1 is LNHDA and CDR2 SQIVND (reference sequence). The CDR3 sequence is CASSSGTGVGYGYTF. In DNA form, the CDR3 reads TGTGCCAGTAGTTCCGGGACAGGGGTAGGGTATGGCTACACCTTC.

This rearrangement joins TRBV5-4 to TRBJ1-2; 7 nucleotides line up with TRBD1. The CDR3 loop spans 13 amino acids. Per the germline V gene, CDR1 is SGHNT and CDR2 is YYREEE (reference sequence). Unmatched junction bases numbered 2, after V lost 0 bases and J lost 6 bases. The CDR3: CASSLAGTDGYTF. CDR3 DNA sequence: TGTGCCAGCAGCTTGGCGGGGACAGATGGCTACACCTTC.

The CDR3 is CASSTRTGGSSGANVLTF. DNA for the CDR3: TGTGCCAGCAGCACACGGACAGGGGGATCCTCTGGGGCCAACGTCCTGACTTTC. This chain uses TRBV7-2 with TRBJ2-6, with 10 bases aligning to TRBD1. Per germline, CDR1 SGHTA and CDR2 FQGNSA. This CDR3 comprises 18 residues. The V segment lost 5 bases and the J segment 0 bases; nucleotides outside the gene matches: 7.

The chain links TRBV6-4 to TRBJ2-3; a possible D gene is TRBD1 (6 bases). With 6 bases removed from V and 0 bases from J, the gap between germline ends came to 13 bases. The CDR3 sequence is 15 residues long. Per the germline V gene, CDR1 is MRHNA and CDR2 is SNTAGT. The CDR3 region is CASSAGTFSTDTQYF. The CDR3 bases are TGTGCCAGCAGCGCCGGGACATTTAGCACAGATACGCAGTATTTT.